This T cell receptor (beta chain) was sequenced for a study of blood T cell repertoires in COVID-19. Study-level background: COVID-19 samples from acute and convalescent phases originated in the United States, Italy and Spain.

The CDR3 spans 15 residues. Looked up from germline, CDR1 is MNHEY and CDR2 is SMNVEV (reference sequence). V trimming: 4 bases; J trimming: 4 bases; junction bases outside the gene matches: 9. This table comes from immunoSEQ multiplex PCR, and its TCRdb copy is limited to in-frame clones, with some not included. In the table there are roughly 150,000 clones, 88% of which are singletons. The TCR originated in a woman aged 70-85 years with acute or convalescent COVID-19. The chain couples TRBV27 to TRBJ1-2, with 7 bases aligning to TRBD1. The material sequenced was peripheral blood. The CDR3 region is CASSYAAGGPYGYTF. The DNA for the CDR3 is TGTGCCAGCAGTTACGCTGCAGGGGGTCCCTATGGCTACACCTTC.